A selection of T cell receptor beta chains follows, all from one sample in a study of shared clonotypes between healthy human individuals. Data came from immunoSEQ multiplex PCR; TCRdb stores just in-frame clones and leaves some out. This sample yields around 2,000,000 clones, of which approximately 95% are seen a single time; roughly 1% belongs to the top ten. The sample consisted of naive CD8+ T cells sorted from blood. The receptors were gathered from a man aged 18-30 years in good health. Both conserved end residues are part of each CDR3. The D gene is left open where the match is weak. Clone size is given for some rows only: seen once, a few or many times, or a class if the clone is expanded.

cdr3_nt | cdr3_aa | d_call | v_call | clone_size | j_call
TGTGCTAGTGGTTTGGTACTAGCGGGAGGCGTCGCGAACACCGGGGAGCTGTTTTTT | CASGLVLAGGVANTGELFF | TRBD2 | TRBV12-5 | . | TRBJ2-2
TGTGCCAGCAGCTTTAGCGGGAGCTCCTACAATGAGCAGTTCTTC | CASSFSGSSYNEQFF | TRBD2 | TRBV7-9 | few | TRBJ2-1
TGTGCCAGCAGCTTCGATTACGAGCAGTACTTC | CASSFDYEQYF | . | TRBV11-1 | . | TRBJ2-7
TGTGCCTGGAGTAGGCAGGGTGATCAGCCCCAGCATTTT | CAWSRQGDQPQHF | . | TRBV30 | . | TRBJ1-5
TGTGCCAGCAGCGTAGAACAGGGGCCTTACATGAACACTGAAGCTTTCTTT | CASSVEQGPYMNTEAFF | TRBD1 | TRBV9 | . | TRBJ1-1
TGTGCCAGCACCCAACAGGGAACAGCTAACTATGGCTACACCTTC | CASTQQGTANYGYTF | . | TRBV9 | once | TRBJ1-2
TGTGCCTGGAGTCGGGAGACTCCGCAAGAGACCCAGTACTTC | CAWSRETPQETQYF | . | TRBV30 | . | TRBJ2-5
TGTGCCAGCAGCTGGGACAGGGGCACTGAAGCTTTCTTT | CASSWDRGTEAFF | TRBD1 | TRBV2 | . | TRBJ1-1
TGCGCCAGCAGCCAAGACCTTGGGGCGGGGTACGAGCAGTACTTC | CASSQDLGAGYEQYF | . | TRBV4-3 | . | TRBJ2-7
TGTGCCAGCAGCTTTTGGGAATCTGGTACCTACGAGCAGTACTTC | CASSFWESGTYEQYF | . | TRBV5-6 | . | TRBJ2-7
TGTGCCAGCAGCCAAGAAGTACAGCAATACTATGGCTACACCTTC | CASSQEVQQYYGYTF | . | TRBV4-2 | once | TRBJ1-2
TGTGCCAGCAGCTTGGGACTAGCGGTTTACGAGCAGTACTTC | CASSLGLAVYEQYF | TRBD2 | TRBV7-2 | . | TRBJ2-7
TGTGCCAGCAGCCCCGCCCTAATGGGGACTGAAGCTTTCTTT | CASSPALMGTEAFF | . | TRBV7-9 | . | TRBJ1-1
TGCGCCAGCAGCTCACTAGCGGGAGGGGAAGATACGCAGTATTTT | CASSSLAGGEDTQYF | TRBD2 | TRBV4-3 | . | TRBJ2-3
TGCGCCAGCAGCCCAGGGACTAGCGGGACCTACGAGCAGTACTTC | CASSPGTSGTYEQYF | TRBD2 | TRBV4-1 | . | TRBJ2-7
TGCGCCAGCAGCCACACCGGGCCCCTCTCCACAGATACGCAGTATTTT | CASSHTGPLSTDTQYF | . | TRBV4-1 | . | TRBJ2-3
TGTGCCAGTAGTACGACGAGACAGGGCCCATCTAATGAAAAACTGTTTTTT | CASSTTRQGPSNEKLFF | TRBD1 | TRBV19 | . | TRBJ1-4
TGTGCCAGCAGTTACAGTGAGGGCACCGGGGAGCTGTTTTTT | CASSYSEGTGELFF | . | TRBV6-5 | . | TRBJ2-2
TGCGCCAGCAGCCAGTCCGGGACAGTTCCCTCCTACGAGCAGTACTTC | CASSQSGTVPSYEQYF | TRBD1 | TRBV4-1 | once | TRBJ2-7
TGTGCCAGCAGTTTACAGTCCCCAGGAGAGACCCAGTACTTC | CASSLQSPGETQYF | . | TRBV27 | . | TRBJ2-5
TGTGCCTGCGACATACGAGGGGAAGCTTTCTTT | CACDIRGEAFF | . | TRBV30 | few | TRBJ1-1
TGTGCCAGCAGCTTAGCGCTAGCGGGGGCCGTCAATGAGCAGTTCTTC | CASSLALAGAVNEQFF | TRBD2 | TRBV7-8 | . | TRBJ2-1
TGTGCCAGCAGTTTAGACCCTTTCTCCTACAATGAGCAGTTCTTC | CASSLDPFSYNEQFF | . | TRBV27 | . | TRBJ2-1
TGTGCCAGCAGTACGGTCGACTCCGCGAATGAGCAGTTCTTC | CASSTVDSANEQFF | . | TRBV2 | . | TRBJ2-1
TGTGCCAGCAGTTACTCCAGTAATTCTCAGCCCCAGCATTTT | CASSYSSNSQPQHF | . | TRBV6-6 | . | TRBJ1-5
TGTGCCAGCAGCGGGCCCACCCAGTACTTC | CASSGPTQYF | . | TRBV11-2 | once | TRBJ2-5
TGTGCTAGCAGCTCTCAGGGGGCATACAATCAGCCCCAGCATTTT | CASSSQGAYNQPQHF | TRBD1 | TRBV7-7 | . | TRBJ1-5
TGTGCCTCCATGAGGGAGGGCCTGGGGGAGAAGCAGTACTTC | CASMREGLGEKQYF | TRBD2 | TRBV7-9 | . | TRBJ2-7